These 12 T cell receptor beta chains share one sample of origin, sequenced in a study of blood T cell repertoires in COVID-19. Here immunoSEQ multiplex PCR was the method, and the copy in TCRdb shows in-frame clones only, minus some. Of hundreds of thousands of clones listed, approximately 91% are singletons. The sequenced sample consisted of PBMCs or T cells enriched from blood (not recorded which). The source is a woman aged 18-29 years who had been exposed to COVID-19.

This chain connects TRBV27 to TRBJ1-1; no clear D. Looked up from germline, CDR1 is MNHEY and CDR2 is SMNVEV (reference sequence). The CDR3 runs to 13 residues. V gave up 6 bases and J gave up 7 bases, with 15 bases separating them. The CDR3 loop reads CASRESAALEAFF. CDR3 bases: TGTGCCAGCAGGGAATCAGCGGCGCTTGAAGCTTTCTTT.

This chain links TRBV10-2 with TRBJ1-1; 7 nucleotides align to TRBD1. The CDR3 extends over 14 amino acids. The V and J ends lost 7 bases and 2 bases, in that order; junction bases with no gene match: 7. Germline CDR1 reads WSHSY; CDR2 reads SAAADI. CDR3 amino acids: CASKAGTANTEAFF. CDR3 nucleotides: TGCGCCAGCAAGGCAGGGACAGCTAACACTGAAGCTTTCTTT.

The gene calls are TRBV7-9 and TRBJ2-3, with 7 bases lining up with TRBD2. CDR1 is SEHNR, CDR2 FQNEAQ, per germline (reference sequence). The V gene end was trimmed by 1 base and the J gene end by 2 bases; junction bases not matched to a gene: 3. This CDR3 has 15 residues. CDR3 sequence reads: CASSLGGGFTDTQYF. DNA of the CDR3: TGTGCCAGCAGCTTAGGGGGGGGATTCACAGATACGCAGTATTTT.

The chain couples TRBV5-8 to TRBJ1-2; TRBD1 agrees at 10 bases. The V gene end was trimmed by 4 bases and the J gene end by 2 bases; junction bases not matched to a gene: 5. The CDR3 length is 15 residues. Germline values: CDR1 SGHTS, CDR2 YDEGEE. For the CDR3, the DNA is TGTGCCAGCAGCCCAGGGACAGGGGTCAACTATGGCTACACCTTC. It specifies CASSPGTGVNYGYTF.

In its sample, this clone was seen once. This chain connects TRBV18 to TRBJ1-2, with D unclear. The CDR3 runs 15 residues. Trimming stripped 2 bases from V and 0 bases from J, with 10 bases between. Germline CDR1 KGHSH, CDR2 LQKENI. The CDR3 spells CASSPGPAANYGYTF. CDR3 sequence (DNA): TGTGCCAGCTCACCAGGGCCAGCCGCTAACTATGGCTACACCTTC. The entire variable domain, with the rest obtained from reference TRBV18 and TRBJ1-2, is as follows: NAGVMQNPRHLVRRRGQEARLRCSPMKGHSHVYWYRQLPEEGLKFMVYLQKENIIDESGMPKERFSAEFPKEGPSILRIQQVVRGDSAAYFCASSPGPAANYGYTFGSGTRLTVV.

This chain links TRBV5-4 with TRBJ2-3; TRBD1 aligns across 8 bases. This CDR3 has 14 residues. The V segment lost 2 bases and the J segment 4 bases; nucleotides outside the gene matches: 3. Per germline, CDR1 SGHNT and CDR2 YYREEE (reference sequence). CDR3 sequence: CASSFRQGSDTQYF. The DNA for the CDR3 is TGTGCCAGCAGCTTTAGACAGGGGTCAGATACGCAGTATTTT.

The chain combines TRBV12-3 or TRBV12-4 with TRBJ1-2; TRBD1 might be the D (5 bases). This CDR3 is built from 13 residues. The V end was cut by 3 bases, the J end by 3 bases, with 8 bases between. DNA for the CDR3: TGTGCCAGCAGTTTGGGAGGGGACTATGGCTACACCTTC. This gives the protein CASSLGGDYGYTF.

The chain joins TRBV12-5 to TRBJ2-3; 9 bases align to TRBD1. Germline CDR1 reads LGHNT; CDR2 reads FRNRAP. This CDR3 has 15 amino acids. Trimming removed 6 bases from V and 2 bases from J; junction bases left unmatched: 6. This chain's CDR3 is CASGHGTGFTDTQYF. DNA of the CDR3: TGTGCTAGTGGCCATGGGACAGGGTTCACAGATACGCAGTATTTT. Full variable domain (rest looked up from reference TRBV12-5 and TRBJ2-3): DARVTQTPRHKVTEMGQEVTMRCQPILGHNTVFWYRQTMMQGLELLAYFRNRAPLDDSGMPKDRFSAEMPDATLATLKIQPSEPRDSAVYFCASGHGTGFTDTQYFGPGTRLTVL.

The chain links TRBV11-2 to TRBJ1-2; D may be TRBD1 (6 bases). V lost 5 bases to trimming and J lost 0 bases, with 13 bases between them. The CDR3 is 15 residues long. The V gene's germline CDR1 is SGHAT and CDR2 FQNNGV. The DNA for the CDR3 is TGTGCCAGCAGCAGAGGCACAGGGACTAACTATGGCTACACCTTC. The encoded protein is CASSRGTGTNYGYTF.

This chain links TRBV9 with TRBJ1-5; D uncertain. Germline V gives CDR1 SGDLS, CDR2 YYNGEE. The CDR3 contains 13 residues. V lost 4 bases and J 0 bases, leaving 5 bases between the germline ends. The CDR3 protein is CASSPNSNQPQHF. The CDR3 DNA follows: TGTGCCAGCAGCCCCAATAGCAATCAGCCCCAGCATTTT.

The chain combines TRBV4-2 with TRBJ2-5; 9 bases map to TRBD2. The CDR3 consists of 16 residues. The V and J ends lost 0 bases and 2 bases, in that order; junction bases with no gene match: 4. Germline lookup yields CDR1 LGHNA and CDR2 YNFKEQ. The CDR3 region has the DNA TGTGCCAGCAGCCAAGACCCTAGCGGGACACAAGAGACCCAGTACTTC. Translating gives CASSQDPSGTQETQYF.

This clone was seen only a few times. The chain links TRBV3-1 (or the pseudogene TRBV3-2) to TRBJ1-2, with 7 bases lining up with TRBD1. This CDR3 is 16 amino acids long. Germline-derived CDR1 and CDR2 are LGHDT and YNNKEL (reference sequence). The J segment lost 1 base and the V segment lost 1 base, leaving 6 bases of the junction unmatched. The CDR3 region is CASSQGRGLGNYGYTF. The CDR3 DNA reads TGTGCCAGCAGCCAAGGAAGGGGGCTAGGTAACTATGGCTACACCTTC.